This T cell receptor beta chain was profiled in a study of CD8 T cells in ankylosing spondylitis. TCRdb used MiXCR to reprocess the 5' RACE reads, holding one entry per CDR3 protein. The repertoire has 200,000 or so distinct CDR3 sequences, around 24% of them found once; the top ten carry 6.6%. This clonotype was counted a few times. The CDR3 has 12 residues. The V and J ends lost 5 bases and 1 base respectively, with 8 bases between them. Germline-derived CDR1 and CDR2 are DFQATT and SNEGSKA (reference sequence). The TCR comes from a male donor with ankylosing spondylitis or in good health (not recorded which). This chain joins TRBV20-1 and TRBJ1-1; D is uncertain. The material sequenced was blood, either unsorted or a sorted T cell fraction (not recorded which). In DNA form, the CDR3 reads TGCAGTGCTGGCCCCTCGAACACTGAAGCTTTCTTT. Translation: CSAGPSNTEAFF.